Reported below is one T cell receptor (beta chain). Its antigen is undetermined. V trimming: 8 bases; J trimming: 2 bases; junction bases outside the gene matches: 6. CDR1 SGHRS and CDR2 YFSETQ come from the germline V gene. CDR3 length equals 14 residues. PCR primers comprised 60 Vbeta and 13 Jbeta primers. This table comes from immunoSEQ multiplex PCR, and its TCRdb copy is limited to in-frame clones, with some not included. There are tens of thousands of clones in the sample; around 72% occur only once, and 9% to 14% lies in the top ten. These data are taken from a study of cytomegalovirus exposure and HLA in healthy donors. Study summary: Early release data held some 80 million unique TCRs from HLA-typed donors.

Study-wide results and limits: Researchers reported that a few CMV-associated chains were confirmed in vitro as CMV antigen-specific.

This receptor was obtained from a woman aged 40-49 years in good health and CMV-seropositive. The sample consisted of PBMCs. The V and J genes are TRBV5-1 and TRBJ1-1; 10 bases are a match to TRBD1. CDR3 loop: CASRQGAFNTEAFF. As DNA, the CDR3 is TGCGCCAGTAGACAGGGGGCGTTTAACACTGAAGCTTTCTTT.